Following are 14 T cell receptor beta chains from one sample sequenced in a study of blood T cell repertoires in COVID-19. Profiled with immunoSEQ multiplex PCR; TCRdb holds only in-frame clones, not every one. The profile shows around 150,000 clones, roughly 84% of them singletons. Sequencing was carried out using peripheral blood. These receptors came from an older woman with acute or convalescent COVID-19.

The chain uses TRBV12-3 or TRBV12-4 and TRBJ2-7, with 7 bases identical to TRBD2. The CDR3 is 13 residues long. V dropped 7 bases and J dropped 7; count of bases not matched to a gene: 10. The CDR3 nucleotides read TGTGCCAGCATCCCTCTCGGGGGGAGAGAGCAGTACTTC. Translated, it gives CASIPLGGREQYF.

The CDR3 DNA follows: TGTGCCAGCGAGACTAGCGGGAGCCCCAATGAGCAGTTCTTC. This sequence encodes CASETSGSPNEQFF. The chain employs TRBV28 and TRBJ2-1; 12 nucleotides match TRBD2. With V trimmed by 8 bases and J by 6 bases, 5 bases remained unmatched. CDR3 length: 14 residues. Germline values: CDR1 MDHEN, CDR2 SYDVKM. The variable domain in full, completed from reference TRBV28 and TRBJ2-1, reads DVKVTQSSRYLVKRTGEKVFLECVQDMDHENMFWYRQDPGLGLRLIYFSYDVKMKEKGDIPEGYSVSREKKERFSLILESASTNQTSMYLCASETSGSPNEQFFGPGTRLTVL.

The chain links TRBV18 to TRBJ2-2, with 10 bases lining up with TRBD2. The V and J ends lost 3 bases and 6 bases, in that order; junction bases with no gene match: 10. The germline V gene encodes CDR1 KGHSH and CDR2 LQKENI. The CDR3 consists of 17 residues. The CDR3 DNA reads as TGTGCCAGCTCACCTCCGTCTCTAGCGGGAGCAGCCGGGGAGCTGTTTTTT. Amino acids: CASSPPSLAGAAGELFF. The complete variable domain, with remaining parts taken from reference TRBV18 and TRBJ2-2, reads NAGVMQNPRHLVRRRGQEARLRCSPMKGHSHVYWYRQLPEEGLKFMVYLQKENIIDESGMPKERFSAEFPKEGPSILRIQQVVRGDSAAYFCASSPPSLAGAAGELFFGEGSRLTVL.

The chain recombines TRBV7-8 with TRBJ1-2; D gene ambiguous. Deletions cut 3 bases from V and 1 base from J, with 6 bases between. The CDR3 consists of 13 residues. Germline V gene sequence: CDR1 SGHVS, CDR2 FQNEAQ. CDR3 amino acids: CASSFNSNYGYTF. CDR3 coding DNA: TGTGCCAGCAGCTTTAACAGTAACTATGGCTACACCTTC. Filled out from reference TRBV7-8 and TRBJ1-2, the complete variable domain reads GAGVSQSPRYKVAKRGQDVALRCDPISGHVSLFWYQQALGQGPEFLTYFQNEAQLDKSGLPSDRFFAERPEGSVSTLKIQRTQQEDSAVYLCASSFNSNYGYTFGSGTRLTVV.

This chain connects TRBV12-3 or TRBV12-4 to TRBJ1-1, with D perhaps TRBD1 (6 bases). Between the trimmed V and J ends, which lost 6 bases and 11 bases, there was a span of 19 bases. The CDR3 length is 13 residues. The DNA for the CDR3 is TGTGCCAGCAGCTCCAGGACAGTCCTCGGTGCTTTCTTT. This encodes CASSSRTVLGAFF.

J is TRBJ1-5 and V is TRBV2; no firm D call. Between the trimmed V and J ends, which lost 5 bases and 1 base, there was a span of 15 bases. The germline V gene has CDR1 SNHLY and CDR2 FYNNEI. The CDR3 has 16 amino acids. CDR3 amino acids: CASSQEGKTSNQPQHF. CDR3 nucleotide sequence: TGTGCCAGCAGTCAGGAGGGTAAGACGAGCAATCAGCCCCAGCATTTT.

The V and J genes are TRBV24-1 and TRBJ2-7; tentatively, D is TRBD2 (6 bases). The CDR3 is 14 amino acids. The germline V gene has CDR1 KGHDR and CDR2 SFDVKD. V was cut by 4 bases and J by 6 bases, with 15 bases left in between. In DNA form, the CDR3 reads TGTGCCACCAGTGACCGGGGACTGCTTGGCGAGCAGTACTTC. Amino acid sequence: CATSDRGLLGEQYF.

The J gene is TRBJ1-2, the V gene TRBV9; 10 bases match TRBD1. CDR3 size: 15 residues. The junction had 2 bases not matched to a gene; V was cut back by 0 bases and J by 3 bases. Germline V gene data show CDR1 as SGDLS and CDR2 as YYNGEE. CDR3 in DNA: TGTGCCAGCAGCGTAGGACAGGGGGCTTACTATGGCTACACCTTC. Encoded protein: CASSVGQGAYYGYTF.

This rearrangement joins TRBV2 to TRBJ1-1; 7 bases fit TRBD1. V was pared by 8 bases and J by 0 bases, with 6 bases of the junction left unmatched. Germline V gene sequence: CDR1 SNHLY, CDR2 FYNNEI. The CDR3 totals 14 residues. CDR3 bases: TGTGCCAGCGGATCGGGACAGATGAACACTGAAGCTTTCTTT. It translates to CASGSGQMNTEAFF.

CDR3 sequence reads: CASSQSPSPNYEQYF. The CDR3 coding sequence is TGCGCCAGCAGCCAATCCCCTAGCCCGAACTACGAGCAGTACTTC. This chain links TRBV4-3 with TRBJ2-7; the D gene is possibly TRBD2 (5 bases). CDR3 size: 15 residues. Germline assignment: CDR1 LGHNA and CDR2 YSLEER. V gave up 2 bases and J gave up 3 bases, with 14 bases separating them.

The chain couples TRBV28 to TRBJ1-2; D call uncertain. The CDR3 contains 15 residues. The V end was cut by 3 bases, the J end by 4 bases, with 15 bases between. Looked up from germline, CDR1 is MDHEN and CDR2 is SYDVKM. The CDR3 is CASSFRGGLVYGYTF. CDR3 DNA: TGTGCCAGCAGTTTTCGGGGAGGGCTTGTCTATGGCTACACCTTC.

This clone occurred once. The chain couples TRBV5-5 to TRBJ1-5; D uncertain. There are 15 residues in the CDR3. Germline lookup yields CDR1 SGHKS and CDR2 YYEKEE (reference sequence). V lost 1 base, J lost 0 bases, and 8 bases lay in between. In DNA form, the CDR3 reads TGTGCCAGCAGCTTGATGTACTATAGCAATCAGCCCCAGCATTTT. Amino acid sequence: CASSLMYYSNQPQHF. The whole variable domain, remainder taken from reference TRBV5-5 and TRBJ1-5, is DAGVTQSPTHLIKTRGQQVTLRCSPISGHKSVSWYQQVLGQGPQFIFQYYEKEERGRGNFPDRFSARQFPNYSSELNVNALLLGDSALYLCASSLMYYSNQPQHFGDGTRLSIL.

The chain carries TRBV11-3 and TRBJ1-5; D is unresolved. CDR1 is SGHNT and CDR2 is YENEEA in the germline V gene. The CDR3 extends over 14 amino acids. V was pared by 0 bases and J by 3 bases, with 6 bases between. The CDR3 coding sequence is TGTGCCAGCAGCTTAGATGGACTCAATCAGCCCCAGCATTTT. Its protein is CASSLDGLNQPQHF.

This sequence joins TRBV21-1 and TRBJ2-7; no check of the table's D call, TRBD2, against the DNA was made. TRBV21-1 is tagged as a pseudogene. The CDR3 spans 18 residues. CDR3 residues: CASSKVRWNGLVGYEQYF. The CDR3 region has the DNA TGTGCCAGCAGCAAAGTCCGTTGGAATGGACTCGTAGGCTACGAGCAGTACTTC.